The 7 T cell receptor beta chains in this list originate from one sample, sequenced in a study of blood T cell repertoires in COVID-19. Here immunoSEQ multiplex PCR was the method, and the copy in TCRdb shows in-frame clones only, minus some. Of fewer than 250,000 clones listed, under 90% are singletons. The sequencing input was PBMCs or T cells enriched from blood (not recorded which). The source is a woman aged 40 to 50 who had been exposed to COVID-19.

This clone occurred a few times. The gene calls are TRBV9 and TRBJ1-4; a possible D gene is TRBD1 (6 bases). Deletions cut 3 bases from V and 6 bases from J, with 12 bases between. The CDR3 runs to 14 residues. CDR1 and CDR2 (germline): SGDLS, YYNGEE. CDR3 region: CASSAGGADEKLFF. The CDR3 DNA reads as TGTGCCAGCAGCGCGGGGGGCGCGGATGAAAAACTGTTTTTT.

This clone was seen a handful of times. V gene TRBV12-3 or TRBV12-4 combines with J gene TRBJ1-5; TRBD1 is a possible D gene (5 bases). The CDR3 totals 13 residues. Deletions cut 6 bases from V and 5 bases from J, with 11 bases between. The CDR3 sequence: CASRTGGDQPQHF. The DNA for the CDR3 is TGTGCCAGCAGGACGGGAGGGGATCAGCCCCAGCATTTT.

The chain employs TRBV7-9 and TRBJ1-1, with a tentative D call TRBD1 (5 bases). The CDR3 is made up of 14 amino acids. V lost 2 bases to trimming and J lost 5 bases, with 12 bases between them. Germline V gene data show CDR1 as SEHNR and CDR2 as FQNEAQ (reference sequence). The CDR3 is CASSLQDMGTEAFF. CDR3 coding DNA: TGTGCCAGCAGCTTACAGGACATGGGGACTGAAGCTTTCTTT.

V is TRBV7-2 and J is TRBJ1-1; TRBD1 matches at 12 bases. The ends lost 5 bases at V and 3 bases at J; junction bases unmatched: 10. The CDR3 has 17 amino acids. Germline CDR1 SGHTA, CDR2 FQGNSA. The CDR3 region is CASSPGTGGIIDTEAFF. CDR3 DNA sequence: TGTGCCAGCAGCCCCGGGACAGGGGGCATTATAGACACTGAAGCTTTCTTT. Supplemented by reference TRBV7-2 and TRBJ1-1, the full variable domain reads GAGVSQSPSNKVTEKGKDVELRCDPISGHTALYWYRQSLGQGLEFLIYFQGNSAPDKSGLPSDRFSAERTGGSVSTLTIQRTQQEDSAVYLCASSPGTGGIIDTEAFFGQGTRLTVV.

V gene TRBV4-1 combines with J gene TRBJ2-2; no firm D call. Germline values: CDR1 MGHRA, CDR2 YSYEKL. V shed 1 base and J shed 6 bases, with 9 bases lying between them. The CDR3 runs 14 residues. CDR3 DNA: TGCGCCAGCAGCCAAGCCCTAGATCCCGGGGAGCTGTTTTTT. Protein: CASSQALDPGELFF.

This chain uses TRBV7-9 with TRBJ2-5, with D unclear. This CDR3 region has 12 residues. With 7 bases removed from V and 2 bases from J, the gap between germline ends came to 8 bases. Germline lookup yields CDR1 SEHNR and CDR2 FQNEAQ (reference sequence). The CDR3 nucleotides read TGTGCCAGCACTTCCCCGCAAGAGACCCAGTACTTC. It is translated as CASTSPQETQYF.

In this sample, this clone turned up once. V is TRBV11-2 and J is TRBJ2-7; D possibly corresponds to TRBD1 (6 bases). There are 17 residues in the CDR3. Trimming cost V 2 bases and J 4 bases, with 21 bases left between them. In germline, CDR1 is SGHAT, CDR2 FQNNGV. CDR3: CASSLNQGMRVRYEQYF. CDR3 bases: TGTGCCAGCAGCTTAAACCAGGGGATGAGAGTGCGGTACGAGCAGTACTTC.